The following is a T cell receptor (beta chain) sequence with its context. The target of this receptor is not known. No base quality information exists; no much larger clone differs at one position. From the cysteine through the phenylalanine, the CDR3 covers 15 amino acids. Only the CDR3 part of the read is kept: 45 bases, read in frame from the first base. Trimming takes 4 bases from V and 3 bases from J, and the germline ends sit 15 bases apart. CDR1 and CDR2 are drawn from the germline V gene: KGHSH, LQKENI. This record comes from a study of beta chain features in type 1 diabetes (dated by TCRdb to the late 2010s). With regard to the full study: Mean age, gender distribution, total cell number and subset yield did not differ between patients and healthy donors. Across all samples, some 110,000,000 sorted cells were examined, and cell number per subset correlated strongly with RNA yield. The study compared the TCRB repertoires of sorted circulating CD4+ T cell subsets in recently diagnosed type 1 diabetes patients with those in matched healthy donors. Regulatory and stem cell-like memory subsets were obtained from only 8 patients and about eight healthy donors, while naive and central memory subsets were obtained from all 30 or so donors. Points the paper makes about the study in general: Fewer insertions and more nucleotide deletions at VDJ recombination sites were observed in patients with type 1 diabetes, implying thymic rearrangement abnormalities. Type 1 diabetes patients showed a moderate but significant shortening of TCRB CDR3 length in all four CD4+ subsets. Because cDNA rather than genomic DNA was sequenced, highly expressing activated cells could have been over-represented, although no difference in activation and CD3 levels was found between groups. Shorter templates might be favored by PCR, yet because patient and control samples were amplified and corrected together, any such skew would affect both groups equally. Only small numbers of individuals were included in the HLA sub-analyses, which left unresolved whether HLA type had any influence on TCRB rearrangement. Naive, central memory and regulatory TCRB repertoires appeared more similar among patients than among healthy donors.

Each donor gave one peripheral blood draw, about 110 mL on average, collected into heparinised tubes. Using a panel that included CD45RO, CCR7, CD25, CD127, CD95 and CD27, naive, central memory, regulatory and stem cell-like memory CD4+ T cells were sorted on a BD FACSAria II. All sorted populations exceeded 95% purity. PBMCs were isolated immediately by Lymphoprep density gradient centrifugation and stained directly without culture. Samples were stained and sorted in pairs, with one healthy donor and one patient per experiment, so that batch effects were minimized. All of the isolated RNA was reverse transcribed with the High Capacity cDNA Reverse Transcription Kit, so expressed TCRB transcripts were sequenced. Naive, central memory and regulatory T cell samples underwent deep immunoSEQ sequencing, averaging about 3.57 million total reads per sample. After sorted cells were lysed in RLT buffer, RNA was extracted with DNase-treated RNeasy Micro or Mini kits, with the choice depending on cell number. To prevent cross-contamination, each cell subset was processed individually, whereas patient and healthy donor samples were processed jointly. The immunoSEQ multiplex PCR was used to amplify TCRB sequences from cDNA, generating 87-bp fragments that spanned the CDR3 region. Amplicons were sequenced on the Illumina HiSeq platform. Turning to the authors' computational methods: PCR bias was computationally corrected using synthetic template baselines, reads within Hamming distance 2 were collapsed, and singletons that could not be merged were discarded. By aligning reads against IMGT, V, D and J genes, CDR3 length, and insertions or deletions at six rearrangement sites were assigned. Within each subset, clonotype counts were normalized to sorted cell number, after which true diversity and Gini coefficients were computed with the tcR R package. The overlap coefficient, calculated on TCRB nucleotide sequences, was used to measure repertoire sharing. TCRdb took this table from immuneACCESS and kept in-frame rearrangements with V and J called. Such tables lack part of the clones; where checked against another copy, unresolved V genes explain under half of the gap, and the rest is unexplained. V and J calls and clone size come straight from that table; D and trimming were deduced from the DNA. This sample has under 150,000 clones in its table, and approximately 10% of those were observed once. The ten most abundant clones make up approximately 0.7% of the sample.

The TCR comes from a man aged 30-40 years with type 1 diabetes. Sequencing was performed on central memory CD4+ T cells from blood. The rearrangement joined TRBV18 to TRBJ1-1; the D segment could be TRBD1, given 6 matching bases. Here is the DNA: TGTGCCAGCTCACTCGCCCAGGGGAGGGACACTGAAGCTTTCTTT. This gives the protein CASSLAQGRDTEAFF.